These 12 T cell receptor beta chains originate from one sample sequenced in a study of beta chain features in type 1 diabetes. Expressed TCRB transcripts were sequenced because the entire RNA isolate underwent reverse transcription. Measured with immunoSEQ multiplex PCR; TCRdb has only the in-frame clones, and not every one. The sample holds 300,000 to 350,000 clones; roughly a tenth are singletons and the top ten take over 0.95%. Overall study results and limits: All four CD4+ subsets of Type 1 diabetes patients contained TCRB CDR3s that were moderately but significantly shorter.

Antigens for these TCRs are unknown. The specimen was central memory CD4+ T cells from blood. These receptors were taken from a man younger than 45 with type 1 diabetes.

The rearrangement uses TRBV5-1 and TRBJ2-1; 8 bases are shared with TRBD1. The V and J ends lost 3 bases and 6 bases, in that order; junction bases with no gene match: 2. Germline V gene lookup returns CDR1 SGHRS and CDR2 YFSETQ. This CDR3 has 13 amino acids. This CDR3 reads CASSSTGGNEQFF. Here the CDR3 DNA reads TGCGCCAGCAGCTCCACAGGGGGCAATGAGCAGTTCTTC.

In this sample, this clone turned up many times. CDR3 coding DNA: TGTGCCTGGAGCGGGGACAACAATCAGCCCCAGCATTTT. This codes for CAWSGDNNQPQHF. The V call is TRBV30, the J call TRBJ1-5; D possibly corresponds to TRBD1 (6 bases). The V end was cut by 3 bases, the J end by 3 bases, with 9 bases between. Germline loops: CDR1 GTSNPN, CDR2 SVGIG (reference sequence). The CDR3 consists of 13 residues.

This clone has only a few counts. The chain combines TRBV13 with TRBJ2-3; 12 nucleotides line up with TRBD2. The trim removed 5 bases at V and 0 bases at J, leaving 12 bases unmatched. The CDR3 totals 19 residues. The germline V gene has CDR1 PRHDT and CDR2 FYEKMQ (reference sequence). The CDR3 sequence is CASSQKTSGGSSSTDTQYF. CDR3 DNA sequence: TGTGCCAGCAGCCAGAAGACTAGCGGGGGCTCTTCTAGCACAGATACGCAGTATTTT.

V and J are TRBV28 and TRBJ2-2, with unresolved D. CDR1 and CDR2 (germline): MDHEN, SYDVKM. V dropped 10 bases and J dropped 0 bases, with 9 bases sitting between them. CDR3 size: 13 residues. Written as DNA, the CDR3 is TGTGCCACAGAAGGCCCGAACACCGGGGAGCTGTTTTTT. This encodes CATEGPNTGELFF. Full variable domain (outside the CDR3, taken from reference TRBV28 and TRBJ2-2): DVKVTQSSRYLVKRTGEKVFLECVQDMDHENMFWYRQDPGLGLRLIYFSYDVKMKEKGDIPEGYSVSREKKERFSLILESASTNQTSMYLCATEGPNTGELFFGEGSRLTVL.

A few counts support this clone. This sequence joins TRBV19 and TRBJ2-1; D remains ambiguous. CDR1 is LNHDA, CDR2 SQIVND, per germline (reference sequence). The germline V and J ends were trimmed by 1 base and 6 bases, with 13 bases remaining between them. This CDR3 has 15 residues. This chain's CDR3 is CASSIGAERFNEQFF. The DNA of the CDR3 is TGTGCCAGTAGTATAGGGGCGGAAAGGTTCAATGAGCAGTTCTTC.

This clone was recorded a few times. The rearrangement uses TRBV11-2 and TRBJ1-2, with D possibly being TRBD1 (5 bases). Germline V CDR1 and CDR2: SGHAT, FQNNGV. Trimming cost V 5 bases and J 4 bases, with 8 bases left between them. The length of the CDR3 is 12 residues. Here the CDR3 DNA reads TGTGCCAGCAGCAGGACACCCTATGGCTACACCTTC. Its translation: CASSRTPYGYTF.

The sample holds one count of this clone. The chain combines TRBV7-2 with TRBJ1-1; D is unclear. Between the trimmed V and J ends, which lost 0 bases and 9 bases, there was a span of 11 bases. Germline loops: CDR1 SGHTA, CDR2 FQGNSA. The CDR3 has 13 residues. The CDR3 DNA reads TGTGCCAGCAGCTTAGCGAAGACCGAGAAAGCTTTCTTT. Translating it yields CASSLAKTEKAFF.

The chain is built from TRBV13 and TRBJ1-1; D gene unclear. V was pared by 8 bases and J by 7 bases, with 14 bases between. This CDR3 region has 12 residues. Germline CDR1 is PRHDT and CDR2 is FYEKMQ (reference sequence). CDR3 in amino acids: CASGDSLVEAFF. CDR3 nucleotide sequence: TGTGCCAGCGGGGATAGCCTGGTTGAAGCTTTCTTT.

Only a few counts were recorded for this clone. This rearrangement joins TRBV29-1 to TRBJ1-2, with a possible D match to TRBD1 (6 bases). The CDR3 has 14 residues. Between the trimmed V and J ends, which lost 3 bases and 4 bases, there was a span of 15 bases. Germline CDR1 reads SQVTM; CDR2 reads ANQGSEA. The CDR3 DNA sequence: TGCAGCGTTGATTATAACAGGGAAGGCTATGGCTACACCTTC. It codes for CSVDYNREGYGYTF.

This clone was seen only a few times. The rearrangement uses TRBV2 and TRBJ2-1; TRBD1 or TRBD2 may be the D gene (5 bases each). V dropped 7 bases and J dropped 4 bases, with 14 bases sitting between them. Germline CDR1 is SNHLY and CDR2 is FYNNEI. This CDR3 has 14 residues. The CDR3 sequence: CASTPRGIYNEQFF. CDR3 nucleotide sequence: TGTGCCAGCACCCCGAGGGGCATTTACAATGAGCAGTTCTTC.

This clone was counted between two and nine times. As DNA, the CDR3 is TGCGCCAGCAGCCGAGATTTTATGGATACGCAGTATTTT. Residues: CASSRDFMDTQYF. The chain uses TRBV4-3 and TRBJ2-3; D gene ambiguous. CDR1 is LGHNA, CDR2 YSLEER, per germline. The CDR3 covers 13 residues. V shed 4 bases and J shed 6 bases, with 11 bases lying between them.

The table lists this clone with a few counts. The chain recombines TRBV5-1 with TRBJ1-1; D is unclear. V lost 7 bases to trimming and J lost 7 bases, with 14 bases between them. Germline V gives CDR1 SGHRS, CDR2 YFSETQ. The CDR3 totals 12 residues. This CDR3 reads CASSWGGDEAFF. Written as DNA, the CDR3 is TGCGCCAGCTCCTGGGGAGGCGATGAAGCTTTCTTT.